Following are 9 T cell receptor beta chains from one sample sequenced in a study of liver allograft versus peripheral blood T cells. Turning to the study itself: Transplanted livers and recipients' peripheral blood had their T cell receptor repertoires compared.

TCRdb reanalysed the reads using MiXCR and keeps one entry per CDR3 protein. This table holds 2,000 to 2,500 distinct CDR3 sequences, 15% to 20% found once. These receptors were collected from a human patient who had a liver transplant. Some T cells may trace back to the graft donor.

Relative to its sample, this clonotype is medium-sized. The genes are TRBV12-3 or TRBV12-4 and TRBJ1-1; D ambiguous. Deletions cut 1 base from V and 7 bases from J, with 4 bases between. The CDR3 is made up of 11 amino acids. CDR3 region: CASSLEIEAFF. CDR3 nucleotides: TGTGCCAGCAGTTTAGAAATTGAAGCTTTCTTT.

By share of the sample, this clonotype is medium-sized (0.01 to 0.1%). The chain links TRBV12-3 or TRBV12-4 to TRBJ1-2, with TRBD1 identical over 7 bases. The CDR3 consists of 14 residues. V shed 5 bases, J shed 5 bases, and the junction held 8 bases outside the gene matches. The CDR3 sequence is CASSIATGRYGYTF. As DNA, the CDR3 is TGTGCCAGCAGTATTGCGACAGGGAGGTATGGCTACACCTTC.

By share of the sample, this clonotype is medium-sized. The gene calls are TRBV24-1 and TRBJ1-2, with 7 bases matching TRBD1. The V gene's germline CDR1 is KGHDR and CDR2 SFDVKD. CDR3 size: 14 residues. V was clipped by 4 bases and J by 6 bases; unmatched bases: 7. The CDR3 region is CATSDTDRTHGYTF. CDR3 bases: TGTGCCACCAGTGACACGGACAGGACCCATGGCTACACCTTC.

CDR3 DNA: TGTGCCAGCAGTGTGCAACAGGGCAGGGGTGAAAAACTGTTTTTT. Translating gives CASSVQQGRGEKLFF. The chain carries TRBV2 and TRBJ1-4; possibly TRBD1 for D (6 bases). CDR1 is SNHLY and CDR2 is FYNNEI in the germline V gene. V was pared by 4 bases and J by 7 bases, with 16 bases between. The CDR3 has 15 amino acids. The variable domain in full, completed from reference TRBV2 and TRBJ1-4, reads EPEVTQTPSHQVTQMGQEVILRCVPISNHLYFYWYRQILGQKVEFLVSFYNNEISEKSEIFDDQFSVERPDGSNFTLKIRSTKLEDSAMYFCASSVQQGRGEKLFFGSGTQLSVL.

This clonotype is deemed medium-sized (0.01 to 0.1%). V usage is TRBV20-1 and J usage is TRBJ2-7, with 7 bases matching TRBD1. The J segment lost 2 bases and the V segment lost 0 bases, leaving 1 base of the junction unmatched. CDR1 and CDR2 from the germline V gene are DFQATT and SNEGSKA (reference sequence). The CDR3 has 13 residues. CDR3 region: CSARDGQAYEQYF. In DNA, the CDR3 is TGCAGTGCTAGAGACGGACAGGCCTACGAGCAGTACTTC.

This clonotype is labeled medium-sized (0.01 to 0.1%). The chain recombines TRBV28 with TRBJ1-1, with 9 bases identical to TRBD1. Germline CDR1 MDHEN, CDR2 SYDVKM. Trimming at V came to 6 bases and at J to 6 bases, leaving 8 bases not matched to a gene. The CDR3 covers 14 residues. CDR3 protein: CASSPGQGRAEAFF. CDR3 in DNA: TGTGCCAGCAGCCCCGGACAGGGGAGAGCTGAAGCTTTCTTT. The whole variable domain, remainder taken from reference TRBV28 and TRBJ1-1, is DVKVTQSSRYLVKRTGEKVFLECVQDMDHENMFWYRQDPGLGLRLIYFSYDVKMKEKGDIPEGYSVSREKKERFSLILESASTNQTSMYLCASSPGQGRAEAFFGQGTRLTVV.

This chain joins TRBV5-4 and TRBJ2-3; 7 bases line up with TRBD2. The CDR3 sequence is 17 residues long. V trimming: 1 base; J trimming: 2 bases; junction bases outside the gene matches: 10. Germline V lookup: CDR1 SGHNT, CDR2 YYREEE (reference sequence). Here the CDR3 reads CASSLKREVLLTDTQYF. CDR3 sequence (DNA): TGTGCCAGCAGCTTGAAACGGGAGGTCCTTCTCACAGATACGCAGTATTTT.

The chain combines TRBV2 with TRBJ1-5; 7 bases fit TRBD1. Per germline, CDR1 SNHLY and CDR2 FYNNEI. The ends lost 2 bases at V and 5 bases at J; junction bases unmatched: 9. CDR3 length: 16 residues. CDR3 nucleotide sequence: TGTGCCAGCAGTGAAACAGGGGCCTTGGATTATCAGCCCCAGCATTTT. This codes for CASSETGALDYQPQHF. The complete variable domain, with remaining parts taken from reference TRBV2 and TRBJ1-5, reads EPEVTQTPSHQVTQMGQEVILRCVPISNHLYFYWYRQILGQKVEFLVSFYNNEISEKSEIFDDQFSVERPDGSNFTLKIRSTKLEDSAMYFCASSETGALDYQPQHFGDGTRLSIL.

In its sample, this clonotype is medium-sized. This chain links TRBV27 with TRBJ2-5; maybe TRBD1 (5 bases). CDR3 length equals 12 residues. Germline values: CDR1 MNHEY, CDR2 SMNVEV (reference sequence). Between the trimmed V and J ends, which lost 9 bases and 4 bases, there was a span of 12 bases. This CDR3 is CARERQGETQYF. The CDR3 DNA reads TGTGCCAGAGAGAGGCAGGGAGAGACCCAGTACTTC.